Described below is a single T cell receptor (beta chain) sequence and its context. The entry originates in a study of blood T cell repertoires in COVID-19. Study information: Collection of acute and convalescent COVID-19 samples took place in the United States, Italy and Spain. The cDNA or gDNA used as material had been derived from T cells, B-cell-depleted T cells, or PBMCs.

Original analysis: Reference gene primer amplification gave nucleated cell count estimates. TCRdb's table, derived via immunoSEQ multiplex PCR, lists solely in-frame clones and lacks some. The V and J calls and clone size are taken from that table; D and trimming were inferred from the DNA. In the table there are tens of thousands of clones, roughly 90% of which are singletons. V was cut by 7 bases and J by 0 bases, with 9 bases left in between. The CDR3 extends over 14 amino acids. Germline V gene lookup returns CDR1 SNHLY and CDR2 FYNNEI. The gene calls are TRBV2 and TRBJ2-2; D remains unclear. This TCR was sampled from a man between 60 and 70 years old with active COVID-19. Sequencing was done on a sample of peripheral blood. The CDR3 spells CASKEQPNTGELFF. The CDR3 DNA reads TGTGCCAGCAAAGAACAGCCGAACACCGGGGAGCTGTTTTTT. Full variable domain (remainder filled in from reference TRBV2 and TRBJ2-2): EPEVTQTPSHQVTQMGQEVILRCVPISNHLYFYWYRQILGQKVEFLVSFYNNEISEKSEIFDDQFSVERPDGSNFTLKIRSTKLEDSAMYFCASKEQPNTGELFFGEGSRLTVL.